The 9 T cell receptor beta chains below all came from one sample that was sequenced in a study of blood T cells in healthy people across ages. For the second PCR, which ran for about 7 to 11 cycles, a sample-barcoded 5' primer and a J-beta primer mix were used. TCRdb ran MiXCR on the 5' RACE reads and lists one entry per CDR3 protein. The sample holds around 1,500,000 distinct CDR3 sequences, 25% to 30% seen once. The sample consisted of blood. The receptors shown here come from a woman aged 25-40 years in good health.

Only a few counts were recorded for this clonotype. The CDR3 DNA reads as TGCGCCAGCAGCTTGTTTTCCCCCGGGGGCCCCCCTCGGGAGCAGTACTTC. This gives the protein CASSLFSPGGPPREQYF. The chain carries TRBV5-1 and TRBJ2-7; D is tentatively TRBD1 or TRBD2 (6 bases each). The CDR3 runs to 17 residues. Germline V gene data show CDR1 as SGHRS and CDR2 as YFSETQ. The V and J ends lost 1 base and 7 bases respectively, with 24 bases between them.

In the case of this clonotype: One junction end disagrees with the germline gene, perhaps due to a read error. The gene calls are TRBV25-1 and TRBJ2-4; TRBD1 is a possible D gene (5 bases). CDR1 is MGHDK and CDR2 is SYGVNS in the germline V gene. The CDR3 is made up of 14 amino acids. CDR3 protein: CACSEYLQENIQYF. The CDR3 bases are TGTGCCTGCAGTGAATATTTACAGGAGAACATTCAGTACTTC.

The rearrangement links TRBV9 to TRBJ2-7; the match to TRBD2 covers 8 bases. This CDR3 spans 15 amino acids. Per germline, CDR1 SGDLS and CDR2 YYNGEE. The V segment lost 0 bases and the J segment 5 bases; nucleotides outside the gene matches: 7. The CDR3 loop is CASSVETSAIDEQYF. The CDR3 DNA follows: TGTGCCAGCAGCGTAGAGACTAGCGCTATCGACGAGCAGTACTTC.

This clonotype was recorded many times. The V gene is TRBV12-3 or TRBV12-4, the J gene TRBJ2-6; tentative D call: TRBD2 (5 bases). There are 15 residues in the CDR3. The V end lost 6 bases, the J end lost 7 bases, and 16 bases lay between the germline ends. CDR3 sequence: CASSPSGGLANVLTF. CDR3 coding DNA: TGTGCCAGCAGCCCTTCCGGCGGGCTAGCCAACGTCCTGACTTTC.

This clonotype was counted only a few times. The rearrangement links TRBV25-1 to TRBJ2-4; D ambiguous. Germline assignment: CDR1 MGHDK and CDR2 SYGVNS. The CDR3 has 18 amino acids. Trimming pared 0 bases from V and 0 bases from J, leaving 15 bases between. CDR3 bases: TGTGCCAGCAGTGAATATATTTTAGGACCGAAAGCCAAAAACATTCAGTACTTC. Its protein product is CASSEYILGPKAKNIQYF. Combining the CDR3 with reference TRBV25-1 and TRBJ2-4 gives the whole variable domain EADIYQTPRYLVIGTGKKITLECSQTMGHDKMYWYQQDPGMELHLIHYSYGVNSTEKGDLSSESTVSRIRTEHFPLTLESARPSHTSQYLCASSEYILGPKAKNIQYFGAGTRLSVL.

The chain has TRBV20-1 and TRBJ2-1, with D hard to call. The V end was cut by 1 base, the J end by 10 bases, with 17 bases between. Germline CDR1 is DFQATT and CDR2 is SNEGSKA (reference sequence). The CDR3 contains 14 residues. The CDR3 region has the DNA TGCAGTGCTAGAGCCCGGCTAGGCTCCTACGAGCAGTTCTTC. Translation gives CSARARLGSYEQFF.

For the CDR3, the DNA is TGTGCCAGCAGCTCGGACTACTCCGTGCAGTACTTC. Translated, it gives CASSSDYSVQYF. The chain links TRBV7-6 to TRBJ2-7; tentatively, D is TRBD2 (6 bases). The ends were cut back, 4 bases at V and 9 bases at J, with 13 bases in the middle. From germline, CDR1 is SGHVS and CDR2 FNYEAQ. The CDR3 totals 12 residues.

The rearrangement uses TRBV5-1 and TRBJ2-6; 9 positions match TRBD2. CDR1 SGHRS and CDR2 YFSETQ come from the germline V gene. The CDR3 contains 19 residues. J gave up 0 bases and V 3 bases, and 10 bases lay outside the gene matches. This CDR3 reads CASSWPIAGDSSGANVLTF. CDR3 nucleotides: TGCGCCAGCAGCTGGCCCATAGCGGGGGATTCCTCTGGGGCCAACGTCCTGACTTTC.

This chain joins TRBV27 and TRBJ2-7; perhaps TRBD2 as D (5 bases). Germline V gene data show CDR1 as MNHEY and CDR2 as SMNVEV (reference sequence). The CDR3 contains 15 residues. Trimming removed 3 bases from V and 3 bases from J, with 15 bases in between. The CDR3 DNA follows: TGTGCCAGCAGTTTTCGGGCAGCGGACCTCTACGAGCAGTACTTC. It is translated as CASSFRAADLYEQYF.